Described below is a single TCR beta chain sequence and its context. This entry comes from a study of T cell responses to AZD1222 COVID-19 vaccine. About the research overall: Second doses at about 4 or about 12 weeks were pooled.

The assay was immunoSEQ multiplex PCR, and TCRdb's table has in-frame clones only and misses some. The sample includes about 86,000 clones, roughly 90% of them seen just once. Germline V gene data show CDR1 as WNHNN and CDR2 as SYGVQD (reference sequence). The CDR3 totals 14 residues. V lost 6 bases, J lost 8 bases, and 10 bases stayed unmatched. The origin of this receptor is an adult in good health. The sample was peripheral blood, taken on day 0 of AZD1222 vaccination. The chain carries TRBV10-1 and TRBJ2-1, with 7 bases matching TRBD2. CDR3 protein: CASSIQRDNDEQFF. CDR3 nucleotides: TGCGCCAGCAGCATACAGCGGGATAACGATGAGCAGTTCTTC.